This is a list of T cell receptor beta chains from one sample in a study of T cell responses to AZD1222 COVID-19 vaccine. Sequencing used immunoSEQ multiplex PCR; TCRdb keeps in-frame clones, though not all of them. The data hold 100,000 to 120,000 clones, with 88% observed a single time. The specimen comprised peripheral blood, sampled on day 0 of AZD1222 vaccination. These receptors came from an adult in good health. CDR3s include the opening cysteine and the closing phenylalanine or tryptophan. Fields, in order: clone size, V gene, J gene, D gene, CDR3 protein, CDR3 DNA. D genes are given only for firm matches. Clone size is given for some rows only: seen once, a few or many times, or a class if the clone is expanded.

>.|TRBV3-1/TRBV3-2|TRBJ1-1|TRBD1
CASSQGLRQGAEAFF
TGTGCCAGCAGCCAAGGACTGCGACAGGGGGCTGAAGCTTTCTTT
>.|TRBV7-9|TRBJ2-3|TRBD1
CASSPPQGRQGAAYTQYF
TGTGCCAGCAGCCCACCCCAAGGCAGACAGGGGGCGGCGTATACGCAGTATTTT
>.|TRBV7-2|TRBJ2-7|.
CASSSGLLYEQYF
TGTGCCAGCAGCTCGGGACTTCTATACGAGCAGTACTTC
>.|TRBV27|TRBJ2-1|.
CASSRSGSLEYNEQFF
TGTGCCAGCAGCAGATCCGGGTCGTTAGAATACAATGAGCAGTTCTTC
>.|TRBV5-4|TRBJ2-7|TRBD1
CASSLGTGTYEQYF
TGTGCCAGCAGCTTAGGGACAGGCACCTACGAGCAGTACTTC
>.|TRBV6-5|TRBJ1-5|TRBD1
CASSRDSSNQPQHF
TGTGCCAGCAGTCGGGACAGTAGCAATCAGCCCCAGCATTTT
>.|TRBV16|TRBJ1-2|.
CASSLDSTYGYTF
TGTGCCAGCAGCTTGGACAGCACCTATGGCTACACCTTC
>.|TRBV5-1|TRBJ2-1|.
CASSLALAKSYNEQFF
TGCGCCAGCAGCTTGGCCCTAGCGAAATCCTACAATGAGCAGTTCTTC
>.|TRBV18|TRBJ2-7|.
CASSPSRQYF
TGTGCCAGCTCACCATCAAGGCAGTACTTC
>.|TRBV4-2|TRBJ1-2|.
CASSLPRGWVYGYTF
TGTGCCAGCAGCCTGCCTAGGGGTTGGGTCTATGGCTACACCTTC
>.|TRBV10-3|TRBJ1-5|.
CAGRTENQPQHF
TGTGCCGGCCGGACGGAGAACCAGCCCCAGCATTTT
>.|TRBV6-5|TRBJ2-1|TRBD2
CASSRGLALNEQFF
TGTGCCAGCAGTAGGGGACTAGCGTTGAATGAGCAGTTCTTC
>.|TRBV27|TRBJ2-1|TRBD2
CASRRLAGDSSYNEQFF
TGTGCCAGCAGAAGACTAGCGGGGGACAGCTCCTACAATGAGCAGTTCTTC
>.|TRBV3-1/TRBV3-2|TRBJ2-3|.
CASSQEADTQYF
TGTGCCAGCAGCCAAGAGGCAGATACGCAGTATTTT
>.|TRBV6-6|TRBJ2-7|TRBD1
CASSIRQGAHEQYF
TGTGCCAGCAGTATTAGACAGGGGGCCCACGAGCAGTACTTC
>.|TRBV6-5|TRBJ1-1|.
CASLGGYNTEAFF
TGTGCCAGCCTTGGAGGATACAACACTGAAGCTTTCTTT
>.|TRBV19|TRBJ2-7|.
CASSITPIYEQYF
TGTGCCAGTAGTATAACCCCTATCTACGAGCAGTACTTC
>once|TRBV19|TRBJ2-2|.
CASPEQGRTGELFF
TGTGCCAGTCCGGAACAGGGTCGAACCGGGGAGCTGTTTTTT
>.|TRBV11-3|TRBJ1-2|TRBD1
CASSPRDRGIDGYTF
TGTGCCAGCAGCCCCCGGGACAGGGGTATCGATGGCTACACCTTC
>.|TRBV27|TRBJ1-6|TRBD1
CASSFFQGENSPLHF
TGTGCCAGCAGTTTCTTTCAGGGGGAAAATTCACCCCTCCACTTT
>.|TRBV21-1|TRBJ1-2|.
CASSKGEGGRIYGYTF
TGTGCCAGCAGCAAAGGGGAAGGGGGTAGGATCTATGGCTACACCTTC
>.|TRBV28|TRBJ1-1|.
CASSSVLSTEAFF
TGTGCCAGCAGTTCTGTTCTATCCACTGAAGCTTTCTTT
>.|TRBV18|TRBJ2-1|TRBD2
CASSVGLAGNEQFF
TGTGCCAGCTCCGTCGGACTAGCGGGTAATGAGCAGTTCTTC
>.|TRBV4-2|TRBJ1-4|TRBD1
CASSLETGGPVAEKLFF
TGTGCCAGCAGCCTTGAGACAGGGGGGCCGGTGGCTGAAAAACTGTTTTTT
>.|TRBV28|TRBJ2-3|TRBD2
CASSSETSEDGTDTQYF
TGTGCCAGCAGTTCGGAGACTAGCGAGGATGGCACAGATACGCAGTATTTT
>.|TRBV4-3|TRBJ2-1|TRBD2
CASSQDHSGRANEQFF
TGCGCCAGCAGCCAAGATCACAGCGGGAGGGCCAATGAGCAGTTCTTC
>many|TRBV15|TRBJ1-5|TRBD1
CATSRGQETNQPQHF
TGTGCCACCAGCAGGGGACAGGAGACCAATCAGCCCCAGCATTTT
>.|TRBV6-4|TRBJ2-1|.
CASSVGENNEQFF
TGTGCCAGCAGTGTGGGGGAGAACAATGAGCAGTTCTTC
>.|TRBV3-1/TRBV3-2|TRBJ1-1|.
CASSQALNRNTEAFF
TGTGCCAGCAGCCAAGCCCTCAACAGAAACACTGAAGCTTTCTTT
>.|TRBV12-3/TRBV12-4|TRBJ2-5|.
CASSYEETQYF
TGTGCCAGCAGCTACGAAGAGACCCAGTACTTC
>.|TRBV9|TRBJ1-1|.
CASSVGVGPTEAFF
TGTGCCAGCAGCGTAGGGGTAGGGCCCACTGAAGCTTTCTTT
>few|TRBV27|TRBJ2-2|TRBD1
CASSLRGGRAGELFF
TGTGCCAGCAGTTTAAGAGGGGGCAGGGCCGGGGAGCTGTTTTTT
>.|TRBV6-5|TRBJ1-5|TRBD1
CASSTGQGAPPQHF
TGTGCCAGCAGTACCGGACAGGGGGCACCGCCCCAGCATTTT
>.|TRBV14|TRBJ1-2|.
CASSETVNYGYTF
TGTGCCAGCAGTGAGACAGTTAACTATGGCTACACCTTC
>.|TRBV5-1|TRBJ1-4|.
CASSFSGTSWEKLFF
TGCGCCAGCAGCTTTTCCGGGACAAGTTGGGAAAAACTGTTTTTT
>.|TRBV4-3|TRBJ2-5|TRBD1
CASSQVGTGGGWETQYF
TGCGCCAGCAGCCAAGTCGGGACAGGGGGAGGTTGGGAGACCCAGTACTTC
>.|TRBV28|TRBJ1-1|TRBD1
CASSASGTVNTEAFF
TGTGCCAGCAGTGCCTCCGGGACAGTGAACACTGAAGCTTTCTTT
>.|TRBV7-9|TRBJ1-1|.
CASSPWAGSYTEAFF
TGTGCCAGCAGCCCGTGGGCAGGGTCATACACTGAAGCTTTCTTT
>few|TRBV7-9|TRBJ1-6|.
CASSLGDRASPLHF
TGTGCCAGCAGCTTAGGGGATAGGGCTTCACCCCTCCACTTT
>.|TRBV24-1|TRBJ2-1|TRBD2
CATSDRTSGRPGSSYNEQFF
TGTGCCACCAGTGATCGGACTAGCGGGAGGCCCGGAAGCTCCTACAATGAGCAGTTCTTC